This record looks at one TCR beta chain sequence and its context. This table comes from immunoSEQ multiplex PCR, and its TCRdb copy is limited to in-frame clones, with some not included. This sample yields roughly 130,000 clones, of which roughly 90% are seen a single time; roughly 3.2% belongs to the top ten. This sample stems from a study of control samples from healthy donors and cancer patients. The sample comprised blood. The TCR comes from a man aged 50 or older in good health.

In DNA form, the CDR3 reads TGTGCCAGCAGTGAATTTGGACAGGGGAGAATTAGCAATCAGCCCCAGCATTTT. This translates into CASSEFGQGRISNQPQHF. The chain links TRBV2 to TRBJ1-5; 9 nucleotides agree with TRBD1. Losses at the gene ends were 2 bases for V and 0 bases for J; bases not matched to a gene: 8. Looked up from germline, CDR1 is SNHLY and CDR2 is FYNNEI. The CDR3 spans 18 residues.